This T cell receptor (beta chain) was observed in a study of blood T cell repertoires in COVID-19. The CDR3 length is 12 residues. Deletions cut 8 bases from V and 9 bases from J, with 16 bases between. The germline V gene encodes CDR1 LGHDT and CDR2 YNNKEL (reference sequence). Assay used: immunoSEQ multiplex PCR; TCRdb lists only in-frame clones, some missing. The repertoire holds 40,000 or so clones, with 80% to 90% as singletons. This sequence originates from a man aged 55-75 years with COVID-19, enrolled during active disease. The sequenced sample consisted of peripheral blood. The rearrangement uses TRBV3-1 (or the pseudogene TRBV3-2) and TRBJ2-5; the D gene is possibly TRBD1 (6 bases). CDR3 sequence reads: CASSALRQAQYF. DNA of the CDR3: TGTGCCAGCTCCGCCTTACGACAGGCCCAGTACTTC.